This entry lists 9 T cell receptor beta chains sequenced from one sample in a study of shared clonotypes between healthy human individuals. The assay was immunoSEQ multiplex PCR, and TCRdb's table has in-frame clones only and misses some. The data hold roughly 850,000 clones, with around 96% observed a single time. Terminally differentiated effector memory CD45RA+ cells were excluded by CCR7 positive selection of CD45RO-negative cells. Sequencing was carried out using naive CD8+ T cells sorted from blood. The receptor source for this set is a man younger than 40 in good health.

The chain couples TRBV9 to TRBJ2-7; tentative D call: TRBD2 (6 bases). Germline CDR1 and CDR2: SGDLS and YYNGEE. CDR3 length: 13 amino acids. V was trimmed by 4 bases and J by 6 bases, leaving 14 bases between them. The CDR3 DNA is TGTGCCAGCAGCTTAGGAGGGGTATCCGAGCAGTACTTC. Protein sequence: CASSLGGVSEQYF.

This clone appeared a single time. The chain uses TRBV27 and TRBJ1-1, with D unclear. Germline-derived CDR1 and CDR2 are MNHEY and SMNVEV (reference sequence). Trimming removed 7 bases from V and 0 bases from J, with 9 bases in between. CDR3 length: 13 amino acids. For the CDR3, the DNA is TGTGCCAGCATGCGGGGAATGAACACTGAAGCTTTCTTT. This translates into CASMRGMNTEAFF.

The V call is TRBV2, the J call TRBJ1-4; D is ambiguous. This CDR3 is 15 amino acids long. The germline V gene has CDR1 SNHLY and CDR2 FYNNEI. V gave up 2 bases and J gave up 4 bases, with 11 bases separating them. The CDR3 spells CASSESSLVNEKLFF. The CDR3 DNA is TGTGCCAGCAGTGAAAGTTCCCTCGTTAATGAAAAACTGTTTTTT.

The J gene is TRBJ2-2, the V gene TRBV6-5, with D possibly TRBD1 on 5 matching bases. Germline V gene data show CDR1 as MNHEY and CDR2 as SVGAGI. This CDR3 has 15 residues. V gave up 8 bases and J gave up 5 bases, with 18 bases separating them. In nucleotides, the CDR3 is TGTGCCAGCCTCCCAACCACAGGTGGAACCGGGGAGCTGTTTTTT. Translation gives CASLPTTGGTGELFF.

The CDR3 reads CAISDGTGAPHGYNEQFF. CDR3 DNA sequence: TGTGCCATCAGTGACGGGACAGGGGCGCCCCATGGCTACAATGAGCAGTTCTTC. This chain uses TRBV10-3 with TRBJ2-1; 10 nucleotides agree with TRBD1. CDR1 and CDR2 (germline): ENHRY, SYGVKD. J was trimmed by 3 bases and V by 3 bases; bases with no gene match: 11. The CDR3 has 18 residues.

The chain combines TRBV4-3 with TRBJ2-2; 7 bases match TRBD2. CDR3 size: 16 residues. Germline loops: CDR1 LGHNA, CDR2 YSLEER. Losses at the gene ends were 4 bases for V and 4 bases for J; bases not matched to a gene: 9. As DNA, the CDR3 is TGCGCCAGCAGCCCCCGGTTGGGGGGGTCCACCGGGGAGCTGTTTTTT. Amino acid sequence: CASSPRLGGSTGELFF.

The genes are TRBV11-2 and TRBJ1-1; the D is unclear. Trimming removed 5 bases from V and 1 base from J, with 8 bases in between. The CDR3 sequence is 13 residues long. The germline V gene has CDR1 SGHAT and CDR2 FQNNGV. DNA for the CDR3: TGTGCCAGCAGCCCACCGAGGAACACTGAAGCTTTCTTT. This translates into CASSPPRNTEAFF. The full variable domain, rest sourced from reference TRBV11-2 and TRBJ1-1, is EAGVAQSPRYKIIEKRQSVAFWCNPISGHATLYWYQQILGQGPKLLIQFQNNGVVDDSQLPKDRFSAERLKGVDSTLKIQPAKLEDSAVYLCASSPPRNTEAFFGQGTRLTVV.

The rearrangement links TRBV5-4 to TRBJ2-1; 9 bases map to TRBD2. From germline, CDR1 is SGHNT and CDR2 YYREEE (reference sequence). This CDR3 has 15 amino acids. Trimming removed 4 bases from V and 8 bases from J; junction bases left unmatched: 10. The CDR3 sequence is CASSLLAGEGDEQFF. The DNA of the CDR3 is TGTGCCAGCAGCCTCTTAGCGGGAGAAGGCGATGAGCAGTTCTTC.

To note about this clone: Other nucleotide sequences in the sample specify the same CDR3. This chain connects TRBV7-9 to TRBJ1-1, with TRBD1 identical over 9 bases. V shed 5 bases and J 1 base; nucleotides not matched to a gene: 5. The CDR3 is made up of 15 amino acids. Per germline, CDR1 SEHNR and CDR2 FQNEAQ (reference sequence). CDR3 nucleotide sequence: TGTGCCAGCAGCCGGGACAGGGTCGAGAACACTGAAGCTTTCTTT. Protein sequence: CASSRDRVENTEAFF.